Only a few counts were recorded for the clone carrying this T cell receptor beta chain. This record belongs to a study of blood T cell repertoires in COVID-19. Original analysis: It was from reference gene primer amplification that nucleated cell counts were estimated. Some clones are missing from TCRdb's copy, which holds only in-frame ones; the method was immunoSEQ multiplex PCR. That table supplies the V and J calls and clone size; D and trimming were determined from the DNA. The sample consists of about 200,000 clones, around 90% of them appearing once. Enrollees, about 18 to 90 years old, lived in around 23 US areas. Self-reported history from a screening survey and questionnaire set each donor's cohort. CDR1 is SGHTA, CDR2 FQGNSA, per germline. CDR3 length: 15 amino acids. Trimming at V came to 4 bases and at J to 8 bases, leaving 4 bases not matched to a gene.

The V and J genes are TRBV7-2 and TRBJ2-1; 14 bases match TRBD2. This receptor was taken from a man under 40 who had recovered from COVID-19. What was sequenced was PBMCs or T cells enriched from blood (not recorded which). CDR3 loop: CASSSGLAGVDEQFF. Written as DNA, the CDR3 is TGTGCCAGCAGCTCGGGACTAGCGGGAGTCGATGAGCAGTTCTTC.